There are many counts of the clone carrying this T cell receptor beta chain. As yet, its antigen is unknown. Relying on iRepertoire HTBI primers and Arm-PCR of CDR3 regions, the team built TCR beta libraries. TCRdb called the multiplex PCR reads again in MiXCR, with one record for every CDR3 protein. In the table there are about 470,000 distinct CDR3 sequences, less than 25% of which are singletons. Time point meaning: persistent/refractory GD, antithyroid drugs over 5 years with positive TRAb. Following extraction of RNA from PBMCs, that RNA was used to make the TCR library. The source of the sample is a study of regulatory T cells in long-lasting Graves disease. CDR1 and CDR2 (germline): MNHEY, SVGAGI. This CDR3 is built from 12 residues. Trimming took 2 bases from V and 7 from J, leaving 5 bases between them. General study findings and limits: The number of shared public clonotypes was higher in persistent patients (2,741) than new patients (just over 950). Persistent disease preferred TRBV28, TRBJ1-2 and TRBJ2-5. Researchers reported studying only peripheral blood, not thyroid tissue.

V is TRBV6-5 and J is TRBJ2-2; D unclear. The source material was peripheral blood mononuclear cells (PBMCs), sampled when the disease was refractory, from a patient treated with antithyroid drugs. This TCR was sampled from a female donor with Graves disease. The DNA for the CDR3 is TGTGCCAGCAGTTACAGAGACGGGGAGCTGTTTTTT. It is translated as CASSYRDGELFF.